This T cell receptor beta chain was obtained from a study of PD-1 blockade in mismatch repair-deficient tumors. Regarding the study as a whole: Rapid post-treatment expansion, then contraction, generally preceding radiologic response, marked tumor-resident clones.

Profiled with immunoSEQ multiplex PCR; TCRdb holds only in-frame clones, not every one. The repertoire holds tens of thousands of clones, less than 85% seen once, with about 3% in the top ten. Germline CDR1 LNHDA, CDR2 SQIVND (reference sequence). Between the trimmed V and J ends, which lost 4 bases and 0 bases, there was a span of 15 bases. This CDR3 spans 16 amino acids. A few pembrolizumab responders had their TCRs sequenced. About this clone itself: Antigen unknown.

V usage is TRBV19 and J usage is TRBJ1-2; the D gene is possibly TRBD1 (6 bases). The receptor was derived from an adult with mismatch repair-deficient cancer. The sample was PBMCs, taken before pembrolizumab treatment. CDR3 coding DNA: TGTGCCAGTAGTACCCGGACAGCAGCGGCTAACTATGGCTACACCTTC. It translates to CASSTRTAAANYGYTF.